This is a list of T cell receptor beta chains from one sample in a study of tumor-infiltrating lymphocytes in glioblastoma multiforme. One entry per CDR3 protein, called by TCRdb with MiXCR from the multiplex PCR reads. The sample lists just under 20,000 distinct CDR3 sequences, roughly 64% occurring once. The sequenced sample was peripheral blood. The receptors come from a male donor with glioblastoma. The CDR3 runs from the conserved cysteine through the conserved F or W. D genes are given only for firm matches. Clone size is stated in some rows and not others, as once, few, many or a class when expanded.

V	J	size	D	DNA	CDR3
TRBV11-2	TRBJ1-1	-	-	TGTGCCAGCAGCTTAGACCCACAGGGTGACACTGAAGCTTTCTTT	CASSLDPQGDTEAFF
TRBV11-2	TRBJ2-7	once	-	TGTGCCAGCAGCATGGCTGCAGGAGGGAGAAGCTCCTACGAGCAGTACTTC	CASSMAAGGRSSYEQYF
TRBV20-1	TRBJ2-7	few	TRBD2	TGCAGTGCTACGGTCCCTAGCGGGATAACCGGCGGCTACGAGCAGTACTTC	CSATVPSGITGGYEQYF
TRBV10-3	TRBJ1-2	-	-	TGTGCCATCAGTGATCCCGGGGTAGGGGCGGTGGGCTACACCTTC	CAISDPGVGAVGYTF
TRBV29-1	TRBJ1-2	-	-	TGCCGCGTTGAAGAAATGGAGGCTATCTATGGCTACACCTTC	CRVEEMEAIYGYTF
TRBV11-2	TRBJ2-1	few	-	TGTGCCAGCAGCCCGGGTGTCCTCCTCTCCTACAATGAGCAGTTCTTC	CASSPGVLLSYNEQFF
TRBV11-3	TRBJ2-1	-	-	TGTGTTAGCAGCTCAGACCCAACGGACCGGTACAATGAGCAGTTCTTC	CVSSSDPTDRYNEQFF
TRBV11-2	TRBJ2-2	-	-	TGTGCCAGCAGCGAGTCAAGGGTCACCGGGGAGCTGTTTTTC	CASSESRVTGELFF
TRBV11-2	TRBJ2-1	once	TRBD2	TGTGCCAGCCCAGGGGCGGGAGGTCTCAATGAGCAGTTCTTC	CASPGAGGLNEQFF
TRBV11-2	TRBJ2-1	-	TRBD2	TGTGCCAGGAGAACTAGCGGGAGGGTAGGGGAGCAGTTCTTC	CARRTSGRVGEQFF
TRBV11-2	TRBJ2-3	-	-	TGTGCCAGCAGCGCGTCGTCCACAGATACGCAGTTTTTT	CASSASSTDTQFF
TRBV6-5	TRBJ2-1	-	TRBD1	TGTGCCAGCAGTCAAACCGGACAGGAACAGTTCTTC	CASSQTGQEQFF
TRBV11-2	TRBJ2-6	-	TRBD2	TGTGCCAGCAGCTTAGGTACCGCGGGGGGCAACGTCCTGACTTTC	CASSLGTAGGNVLTF
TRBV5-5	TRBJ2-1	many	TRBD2	TGTGCCAGCAGCCAGGGTAGGTTGCGTTCGAGCGGGACCTACAATGAGCAGTTCTTC	CASSQGRLRSSGTYNEQFF
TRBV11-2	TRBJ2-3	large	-	TGTGCCAGCAGCCCTAGGGTAGCTGGAGGTTCAGATACGCAGTATTTT	CASSPRVAGGSDTQYF
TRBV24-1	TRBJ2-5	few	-	TGTGCCACCAGTGACCCCGGACAGTACCAAGAGACCCAGTACTTC	CATSDPGQYQETQYF
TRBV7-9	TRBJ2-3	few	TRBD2	TGTGTCAGCAGCCCATTAGCGGGAGTCACAGATACGCAGTATTTT	CVSSPLAGVTDTQYF
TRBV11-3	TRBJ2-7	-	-	TGTGCCAGCAGCTTATCAGGACCCTCCTACGAGCAGTACTTC	CASSLSGPSYEQYF
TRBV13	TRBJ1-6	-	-	TGTGCCAGCAGCACCTCAAGGGGCTCACCCCTCCACTTT	CASSTSRGSPLHF
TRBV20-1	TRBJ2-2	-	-	TGCAGTGCTAGAGATCCGCGCGGGAAGGACGGGGAGCTGTTCTTT	CSARDPRGKDGELFF
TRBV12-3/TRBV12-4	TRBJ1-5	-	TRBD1	TGTGCCAGCAGTCTATATGGACAGGGAAGAGGTCAGCCCCAGCATTTT	CASSLYGQGRGQPQHF
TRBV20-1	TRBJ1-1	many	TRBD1	TGCAGTGCTACGGACAGGGCCCATGCCATGAACACTGAAGCTTTCTTT	CSATDRAHAMNTEAFF
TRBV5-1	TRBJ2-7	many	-	TGCGCCAGCAGCCGAGGGTCGGTGAGCTCCTACGAGCAGTACTTC	CASSRGSVSSYEQYF
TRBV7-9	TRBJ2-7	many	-	TGTGCCAGCAGCTTTTGGGGGGATCACGAGCAGTACTTC	CASSFWGDHEQYF
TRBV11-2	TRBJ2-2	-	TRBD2	TGTGCCAGCAGCCGACTAGCGGAAGGCACCGGGGAGCTGTTTTTT	CASSRLAEGTGELFF
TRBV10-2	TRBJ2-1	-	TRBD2	TGCGCCAGCAGTGAGCCGAGCGGGAGGTCCAACAATGAGCAGTTCTTC	CASSEPSGRSNNEQFF
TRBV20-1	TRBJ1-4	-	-	TGCAGTGCTAGAGATTACCGGGTTAATGAAAAACTGTTTTTT	CSARDYRVNEKLFF
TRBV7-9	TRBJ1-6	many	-	TGTGCCAGCAGCTCTGACCGCGGACCCCTCCACTTT	CASSSDRGPLHF
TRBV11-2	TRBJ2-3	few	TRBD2	TGTGCCAGCAGCCCTCTAGCGGCTATCACTAGCACAGATACGCAGTATTTT	CASSPLAAITSTDTQYF
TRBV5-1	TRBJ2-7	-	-	TGCGCCAGCACTTTGGACGGAAGTCGGGAGCAGTACTTC	CASTLDGSREQYF
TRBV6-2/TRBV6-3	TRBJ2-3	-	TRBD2	TGTGCCAGCGGGGGGGGGAAACCCGGACAACTAGCGGGAGGAGTCACGCAGTATTTT	CASGGGKPGQLAGGVTQYF
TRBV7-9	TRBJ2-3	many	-	TGTGCCAGCAGCAACGTTGGTACAGATACGCAGTATTTT	CASSNVGTDTQYF